The 27 T cell receptor beta chains presented below share a single source sample, sequenced in a study of shared clonotypes between healthy human individuals. Data came from immunoSEQ multiplex PCR; TCRdb stores just in-frame clones and leaves some out. The sample consists of 550,000 to 800,000 clones, around two thirds of them appearing once. The sample taken for sequencing was memory CD4+ T cells sorted from blood. Subset of the sample: CD45RA-negative fraction. The receptors derive from a woman aged 25-40 years in good health.

The sample holds a few counts of this clone. This rearrangement joins TRBV27 to TRBJ1-2; D gene ambiguous. CDR3 size: 14 residues. Trimming left V 6 bases short and J 4 bases short, with 15 bases between. CDR1 is MNHEY, CDR2 SMNVEV, per germline (reference sequence). The CDR3 reads CASSQSGFPYGYTF. CDR3 in DNA: TGTGCCAGCAGCCAAAGCGGGTTCCCCTATGGCTACACCTTC.

The rearrangement joins TRBV19 to TRBJ2-1; 12 nucleotides align to TRBD2. After removal of 2 bases from V and 6 bases from J, the junction contained 8 bases not matched to a gene. CDR1 is LNHDA, CDR2 SQIVND, per germline (reference sequence). The CDR3 spans 17 residues. CDR3 nucleotides: TGTGCCAGTAGTATACAGACCGGGACTAGCGGGCTCAATGAGCAGTTCTTC. This codes for CASSIQTGTSGLNEQFF.

The J gene is TRBJ2-1, the V gene TRBV30; perhaps TRBD1 as D (6 bases). Trimming removed 2 bases at V and 9 bases at J, with 11 bases between. The CDR3 contains 12 residues. The germline V gene encodes CDR1 GTSNPN and CDR2 SVGIG (reference sequence). The CDR3 spells CAWSRQAGEQFF. CDR3 DNA: TGTGCCTGGAGTCGACAGGCAGGTGAGCAGTTCTTC.

This clone was recorded a few times. This chain links TRBV25-1 with TRBJ2-7, with no clear D. This CDR3 comprises 13 residues. Between the trimmed V and J ends, which lost 11 bases and 5 bases, there was a span of 19 bases. Per germline, CDR1 MGHDK and CDR2 SYGVNS. In nucleotides, the CDR3 is TGTGCCTCCGAGAGCAAGCGAGTGAACGAGCAGTACTTC. It encodes CASESKRVNEQYF.

As concerns this clone: The CDR3 does not end in the conserved phenylalanine or tryptophan, so this is likely a read error. It is unclear where the CDR3 begins or ends on the DNA, so no DNA is shown, and the CDR3 is as TCRdb lists it. This chain connects TRBV21-1 to TRBJ2-7. TRBV21-1 is a pseudogene. The CDR3 comprises 12 residues, both ends counted. The CDR3: CASNRDVGLVRI.

The chain recombines TRBV9 with TRBJ1-1; D perhaps matches TRBD1 (6 bases). The CDR3 loop spans 14 amino acids. Per germline, CDR1 SGDLS and CDR2 YYNGEE. Trimming shortened V by 3 bases and J by 2 bases, and 11 bases separated the two germline ends. CDR3 loop: CASSATGPNTEAFF. The DNA for the CDR3 is TGTGCCAGCAGCGCCACAGGGCCAAACACTGAAGCTTTCTTT. Full variable domain (outside the CDR3, taken from reference TRBV9 and TRBJ1-1): DSGVTQTPKHLITATGQRVTLRCSPRSGDLSVYWYQQSLDQGLQFLIQYYNGEERAKGNILERFSAQQFPDLHSELNLSSLELGDSALYFCASSATGPNTEAFFGQGTRLTVV.

V gene TRBV27 combines with J gene TRBJ2-5, with a tentative D call TRBD2 (5 bases). CDR1 is MNHEY, CDR2 SMNVEV, per germline (reference sequence). The germline V and J ends were trimmed by 8 bases and 3 bases, with 19 bases remaining between them. This CDR3 has 15 amino acids. CDR3 region: CASRSNRLTKETQYF. In nucleotides, the CDR3 is TGTGCCAGCCGGAGTAATCGACTAACAAAAGAGACCCAGTACTTC.

The chain is built from TRBV7-2 and TRBJ1-6; D is unclear. The CDR3 is 14 residues long. Germline CDR1 reads SGHTA; CDR2 reads FQGNSA. Trimming stripped 3 bases from V and 9 bases from J, with 12 bases between. CDR3 protein: CASSLGVGSSPLHF. The CDR3 region has the DNA TGTGCCAGCAGCTTGGGAGTAGGGTCTTCACCCCTCCACTTT.

The rearrangement links TRBV7-9 to TRBJ1-1; D is unresolved. Germline V gene sequence: CDR1 SEHNR, CDR2 FQNEAQ (reference sequence). Between the trimmed V and J ends, which lost 6 bases and 3 bases, there was a span of 11 bases. This CDR3 has 13 amino acids. In DNA, the CDR3 is TGTGCCAGCAGTCTGGAGATGTACACTGAAGCTTTCTTT. Translation gives CASSLEMYTEAFF.

The chain employs TRBV6-6 and TRBJ2-3; unclear D gene. The CDR3 consists of 12 residues. Trimming stripped 2 bases from V and 4 bases from J, with 4 bases between. The germline V gene has CDR1 MNHNY and CDR2 SVGAGI (reference sequence). The CDR3 sequence is CASSYPADTQYF. As DNA, the CDR3 is TGTGCCAGCAGTTACCCCGCAGATACGCAGTATTTT.

This rearrangement joins TRBV18 to TRBJ2-7; tentatively, D is TRBD2 (6 bases). The germline V gene has CDR1 KGHSH and CDR2 LQKENI. The CDR3 has 14 amino acids. The V gene lost 0 bases and the J gene lost 6 bases, with 12 bases spanning the gap. The CDR3 protein is CASSPPSLATEQYF. The CDR3, as DNA: TGTGCCAGCTCACCACCCTCGCTAGCGACCGAGCAGTACTTC.

The V gene is TRBV14, the J gene TRBJ2-1; 11 nucleotides line up with TRBD2. V gave up 4 bases and J gave up 0 bases; unmatched junction bases: 5. The CDR3 contains 17 residues. The germline V gene has CDR1 SGHDN and CDR2 FVKESK. CDR3 nucleotide sequence: TGTGCCAGCAGCCGGACTAGCGGGTCCCCCTCCTACAATGAGCAGTTCTTC. Protein product: CASSRTSGSPSYNEQFF.

V and J are TRBV4-1 and TRBJ1-2; D unresolved. V was shortened by 2 bases and J by 2 bases, with 12 bases between the two germline ends. Germline CDR1 and CDR2: MGHRA and YSYEKL. The CDR3 totals 15 residues. This CDR3 reads CASSQILARNYGYTF. CDR3 bases: TGCGCCAGCAGCCAAATTCTGGCCCGAAACTATGGCTACACCTTC.

The J gene is TRBJ1-2, the V gene TRBV27, with 7 bases lining up with TRBD1. Germline CDR1 reads MNHEY; CDR2 reads SMNVEV (reference sequence). The CDR3 totals 14 residues. After removal of 5 bases from V and 2 bases from J, the junction contained 5 bases not matched to a gene. The CDR3 sequence: CASSKQGQNYGYTF. The CDR3 DNA reads as TGTGCCAGCAGTAAACAGGGACAGAACTATGGCTACACCTTC.

The chain couples TRBV30 to TRBJ2-7; the match to TRBD2 covers 10 bases. The CDR3 totals 15 residues. V was pared by 3 bases and J by 4 bases, with 9 bases of the junction left unmatched. Germline CDR1 and CDR2: GTSNPN and SVGIG (reference sequence). CDR3: CAWSSFSGRSYEQYF. CDR3 DNA: TGTGCCTGGAGCTCATTTAGCGGGAGGTCTTACGAGCAGTACTTC.

Points on this clone: The identical CDR3 is also encoded by other nucleotide sequences in the sample. The chain joins TRBV6-5 to TRBJ1-1; perhaps TRBD1 as D (5 bases). Deletions cut 6 bases from V and 6 bases from J, with 17 bases between. The CDR3 loop spans 14 amino acids. Germline assignment: CDR1 MNHEY and CDR2 SVGAGI. For the CDR3, the DNA is TGTGCCAGCAGAAGACAGACCTCGGACGCTGAAGCTTTCTTT. Residues: CASRRQTSDAEAFF.

The rearrangement joins TRBV9 to TRBJ2-7; no clear D. The CDR3 runs 14 residues. Per germline, CDR1 SGDLS and CDR2 YYNGEE. V dropped 4 bases and J dropped 0 bases, with 11 bases sitting between them. CDR3: CASSLTVSSYEQYF. As DNA, the CDR3 is TGTGCCAGCAGCCTAACAGTGAGCTCCTACGAGCAGTACTTC.

On this clone: Other DNA sequences in this sample translate to the same CDR3. The chain links TRBV2 to TRBJ1-2; 7 bases match TRBD1. Germline V gene sequence: CDR1 SNHLY, CDR2 FYNNEI. The CDR3 loop spans 14 amino acids. V lost 6 bases and J lost 2; bases outside the gene matches: 6. The DNA for the CDR3 is TGTGCCAGCAGCTACAGGGGCGCCAACTATGGCTACACCTTC. It is translated as CASSYRGANYGYTF.

The rearrangement links TRBV28 to TRBJ2-2; possibly TRBD1 or TRBD2 for D (5 bases each). The germline gives CDR1 MDHEN, CDR2 SYDVKM. The CDR3 is made up of 15 amino acids. Trimming took 3 bases from V and 2 from J, leaving 10 bases between them. CDR3 coding DNA: TGTGCCAGCAGTTTCCATGGGACCAACACCGGGGAGCTGTTTTTT. This sequence encodes CASSFHGTNTGELFF.

The rearrangement links TRBV6-6 to TRBJ2-3; 12 bases line up with TRBD2. J was trimmed by 5 bases and V by 5 bases; bases with no gene match: 5. This CDR3 is 15 amino acids long. Germline loops: CDR1 MNHNY, CDR2 SVGAGI (reference sequence). In DNA form, the CDR3 reads TGTGCCAGCAGTAGACTAGCGGGAGAGAAAGATACGCAGTATTTT. Its protein product is CASSRLAGEKDTQYF.

In its sample, this clone was seen many times. The rearrangement joins TRBV5-6 to TRBJ2-7, with 11 positions matching TRBD2. The germline V gene has CDR1 SGHDT and CDR2 YYEEEE. CDR3 length: 14 amino acids. Trimming took 0 bases from V and 7 from J; bases not matched to a gene: 3. CDR3 nucleotides: TGTGCCAGCAGCTTGGTAGCGGGAGGGCTGGAGCAGTACTTC. Amino acid sequence: CASSLVAGGLEQYF. The complete variable domain, with remaining parts taken from reference TRBV5-6 and TRBJ2-7, reads DAGVTQSPTHLIKTRGQQVTLRCSPKSGHDTVSWYQQALGQGPQFIFQYYEEEERQRGNFPDRFSGHQFPNYSSELNVNALLLGDSALYLCASSLVAGGLEQYFGPGTRLTVT.

This clone is a singleton in its sample. The gene calls are TRBV27 and TRBJ1-4; 10 nucleotides line up with TRBD1. Germline V lookup: CDR1 MNHEY, CDR2 SMNVEV (reference sequence). V was pared by 6 bases and J by 7 bases, with 8 bases of the junction left unmatched. The CDR3 consists of 15 residues. The CDR3 DNA follows: TGTGCCAGCAGACCAGACAGGGGGCGGGTTGAAAAACTGTTTTTT. It is translated as CASRPDRGRVEKLFF.

V is TRBV19 and J is TRBJ2-2, with D unresolved. This CDR3 comprises 12 residues. V lost 8 bases to trimming and J lost 4 bases, with 8 bases between them. Germline CDR1 reads LNHDA; CDR2 reads SQIVND (reference sequence). The CDR3 sequence is CASASLTGELFF. In DNA, the CDR3 is TGTGCCAGTGCCAGTCTCACCGGGGAGCTGTTTTTT. The variable domain in full, completed from reference TRBV19 and TRBJ2-2, reads DGGITQSPKYLFRKEGQNVTLSCEQNLNHDAMYWYRQDPGQGLRLIYYSQIVNDFQKGDIAEGYSVSREKKESFPLTVTSAQKNPTAFYLCASASLTGELFFGEGSRLTVL.

This chain joins TRBV5-1 and TRBJ2-5; 10 nucleotides align to TRBD2. Trimming cost V 4 bases and J 3 bases; bases outside gene matches: 12. The CDR3 has 17 residues. The germline V gene encodes CDR1 SGHRS and CDR2 YFSETQ. The CDR3 sequence: CASSRSGTSAPEETQYF. The CDR3 region has the DNA TGCGCCAGCAGCAGGTCCGGGACTAGCGCACCTGAAGAGACCCAGTACTTC.

The chain is built from TRBV10-2 and TRBJ2-7, with a tentative D call TRBD1 (7 bases). The germline V gene encodes CDR1 WSHSY and CDR2 SAAADI. Trimming pared 4 bases from V and 6 bases from J, leaving 19 bases between. This CDR3 contains 15 residues. The chain's CDR3 is CASSGSGGGGGEQYF. In nucleotides, the CDR3 is TGCGCCAGCAGTGGGAGTGGAGGGGGCGGAGGCGAGCAGTACTTC.

The chain uses TRBV7-9 and TRBJ2-5, with TRBD1 matching over 9 bases. Germline V gives CDR1 SEHNR, CDR2 FQNEAQ (reference sequence). With V trimmed by 5 bases and J by 7 bases, 8 bases remained unmatched. The CDR3 is 14 amino acids. The CDR3 reads CASSTTGGAGTQYF. Written as DNA, the CDR3 is TGTGCCAGCAGCACTACAGGGGGCGCGGGGACCCAGTACTTC.

The chain has TRBV7-2 and TRBJ1-3; D is ambiguous. With 5 bases removed from V and 0 bases from J, the gap between germline ends came to 17 bases. CDR1 is SGHTA, CDR2 FQGNSA, per germline. This CDR3 comprises 17 residues. Written as DNA, the CDR3 is TGTGCCAGCAGCCGAGAAGGTACGGGATACTCTGGAAACACCATATATTTT. It translates to CASSREGTGYSGNTIYF. Full variable domain (remainder filled in from reference TRBV7-2 and TRBJ1-3): GAGVSQSPSNKVTEKGKDVELRCDPISGHTALYWYRQSLGQGLEFLIYFQGNSAPDKSGLPSDRFSAERTGGSVSTLTIQRTQQEDSAVYLCASSREGTGYSGNTIYFGEGSWLTVV.